Listed here are 8 T cell receptor beta chains from one sample, sequenced in a study of neurological immune-mediated disorders. Time point meaning: longitudinal time-point 2. MiXCR was run by TCRdb on the 5' RACE reads, yielding one entry per CDR3 protein. This sample has about 60,000 distinct CDR3 sequences, with more than 8% found just once. The source material was PBMCs. These TCRs come from a young man in good health.

This clonotype was recorded at least ten times. The chain couples TRBV29-1 to TRBJ1-3; unclear D gene. CDR1 is SQVTM and CDR2 is ANQGSEA in the germline V gene. V shed 0 bases and J shed 4 bases, with 10 bases lying between them. The CDR3 loop spans 14 amino acids. The CDR3 spells CSVEDSGSGNTIYF. The CDR3 region has the DNA TGCAGCGTTGAAGATAGCGGATCAGGAAACACCATATATTTT. The variable domain in full, completed from reference TRBV29-1 and TRBJ1-3, reads SAVISQKPSRDICQRGTSLTIQCQVDSQVTMMFWYRQQPGQSLTLIATANQGSEATYESGFVIDKFPISRPNLTFSTLTVSNMSPEDSSIYLCSVEDSGSGNTIYFGEGSWLTVV.

This clonotype showed up many times. The V call is TRBV5-1, the J call TRBJ2-5; D gene uncertain. V lost 1 base, J lost 0 bases, and 7 bases lay in between. Germline V gives CDR1 SGHRS, CDR2 YFSETQ. The CDR3 length is 14 residues. As DNA, the CDR3 is TGCGCCAGCAGCTTGTCAATGTACCAAGAGACCCAGTACTTC. This codes for CASSLSMYQETQYF.

This clonotype was found many times. This chain joins TRBV18 and TRBJ1-2; the D is unclear. Trimming shortened V by 4 bases and J by 2 bases, and 5 bases separated the two germline ends. This CDR3 has 12 residues. From germline, CDR1 is KGHSH and CDR2 LQKENI. For the CDR3, the DNA is TGTGCCAGCTCACTTGACAACTATGGCTACACCTTC. This translates into CASSLDNYGYTF.

The gene calls are TRBV18 and TRBJ2-1; the match to TRBD2 covers 8 bases. CDR3 size: 16 residues. V shed 6 bases and J 0 bases; nucleotides not matched to a gene: 7. CDR1 is KGHSH, CDR2 LQKENI, per germline. The CDR3 sequence is CASSLVAGSSYNEQFF. For the CDR3, the DNA is TGTGCCAGCTCTCTCGTAGCGGGGAGCTCCTACAATGAGCAGTTCTTC.

The table lists this clonotype with a few counts. The V gene is TRBV20-1, the J gene TRBJ2-5; 12 bases map to TRBD1. Germline values: CDR1 DFQATT, CDR2 SNEGSKA (reference sequence). V dropped 0 bases and J dropped 5; count of bases not matched to a gene: 4. This CDR3 is 15 amino acids long. The CDR3 reads CSAREGTGGGETQYF. The CDR3 DNA reads TGCAGTGCTAGAGAAGGGACAGGGGGCGGCGAGACCCAGTACTTC.

This clonotype was found many times. The V gene is TRBV7-2, the J gene TRBJ2-3; no reliable D call. CDR1 and CDR2 from the germline V gene are SGHTA and FQGNSA. V was cut by 1 base and J by 5 bases, with 7 bases left in between. This CDR3 comprises 13 residues. The CDR3 DNA reads TGTGCCAGCAGCTTAGTAGGGATAGATACGCAGTATTTT. Translating it yields CASSLVGIDTQYF.

Many counts were recorded for this clonotype. The chain employs TRBV11-2 and TRBJ2-7; 13 bases align to TRBD2. The germline V gene encodes CDR1 SGHAT and CDR2 FQNNGV. V dropped 0 bases and J dropped 3; count of bases not matched to a gene: 8. The CDR3 is 18 residues long. This chain's CDR3 is CASSLEWRTSGSSYEQYF. DNA for the CDR3: TGTGCCAGCAGCTTAGAATGGCGGACTAGCGGGAGTAGCTACGAGCAGTACTTC. Filled out from reference TRBV11-2 and TRBJ2-7, the complete variable domain reads EAGVAQSPRYKIIEKRQSVAFWCNPISGHATLYWYQQILGQGPKLLIQFQNNGVVDDSQLPKDRFSAERLKGVDSTLKIQPAKLEDSAVYLCASSLEWRTSGSSYEQYFGPGTRLTVT.

This clonotype was detected a few times. The J gene is TRBJ2-3, the V gene TRBV20-1; 11 bases are shared with TRBD2. From germline, CDR1 is DFQATT and CDR2 SNEGSKA (reference sequence). CDR3 length equals 14 residues. V lost 6 bases, J lost 3 bases, and 5 bases stayed unmatched. Written as DNA, the CDR3 is TGCAGTGCGCCCCCTAGCGGGAGGACAGATACGCAGTATTTT. Encoded protein: CSAPPSGRTDTQYF.